This TCR beta chain comes out of a study of cytomegalovirus exposure and HLA in healthy donors. Study outcomes and limitations: Presence/absence analyses supposed approximately even sequencing depth among donors.

Germline CDR1 is MDHEN and CDR2 is SYDVKM. V dropped 1 base and J dropped 5 bases, with 17 bases sitting between them. The CDR3 extends over 16 amino acids. PCR employed 60 Vbeta and 13 Jbeta primers. Sequenced by immunoSEQ multiplex PCR; TCRdb stores in-frame clones only, minus some. The sample gives about 190,000 clones, about three quarters of which show up once; roughly 0.99% is in the top ten. This clone was found a few times. The antigen is undetermined. The source is a woman in her 40s in good health and CMV-seronegative. The chain uses TRBV28 and TRBJ2-5; tentative D call: TRBD1 (6 bases). The sample comprised PBMCs. For the CDR3, the DNA is TGTGCCAGCAGTTTATCAGGGGCGGCTGATTCGGAGACCCAGTACTTC. It codes for CASSLSGAADSETQYF. The entire variable domain, with the rest obtained from reference TRBV28 and TRBJ2-5, is as follows: DVKVTQSSRYLVKRTGEKVFLECVQDMDHENMFWYRQDPGLGLRLIYFSYDVKMKEKGDIPEGYSVSREKKERFSLILESASTNQTSMYLCASSLSGAADSETQYFGPGTRLLVL.